The present TCR beta chain was sequenced within a study of blood T cell repertoires in COVID-19. In the study overall: The origin of the acute and convalescent COVID-19 samples was the United States, Italy and Spain.

TCRdb's table, derived via immunoSEQ multiplex PCR, lists solely in-frame clones and lacks some. The sample carries 150,000 or so clones, more than 70% recorded once. Trimming took 0 bases from V and 7 from J; bases not matched to a gene: 7. The CDR3 has 16 residues. In germline, CDR1 is MNHEY, CDR2 SVGEGT. Across roughly 25 US areas, participants ranged in age from roughly 18 to 89 years. Donors in Cohort 3 counted as recovered after two negative PCRs, clearance, or symptom resolution. This chain uses TRBV6-2 or TRBV6-3 with TRBJ2-2, with 8 positions matching TRBD2. The source material was PBMCs or T cells enriched from blood (not recorded which). The clonotype comes from a man aged 55-75 years who had recovered from COVID-19. The CDR3 loop reads CASSYSTGGQVGELFF. The DNA of the CDR3 is TGTGCCAGCAGTTACTCGACGGGGGGGCAGGTCGGGGAGCTGTTTTTT.